These 31 T cell receptor beta chains came from one sample sequenced in a study of identical twins. MiXCR, applied by TCRdb to the 5' RACE reads, yields one record per CDR3 protein. The sample has 500,000 to 550,000 distinct CDR3 sequences; approximately 22% are singletons. This same sample was also part of a study on T cells expressing NK-cell markers.

The sequenced material came from CD4+ T cells sorted from blood. The receptors here all came from a woman aged 18-29 years in good health.

V usage is TRBV9 and J usage is TRBJ2-5; maybe TRBD1 (6 bases). Germline-derived CDR1 and CDR2 are SGDLS and YYNGEE. The CDR3 extends over 14 amino acids. The V end lost 0 bases, the J end lost 4 bases, and 10 bases lay between the germline ends. CDR3 coding DNA: TGTGCCAGCAGCGTAGGAGGGGGAGTAGAGACCCAGTACTTC. This codes for CASSVGGGVETQYF.

Only a few counts were recorded for this clonotype. The chain employs TRBV20-1 and TRBJ2-1; 9 bases are a match to TRBD2. The length of the CDR3 is 14 residues. J was trimmed by 8 bases and V by 6 bases; bases with no gene match: 11. Germline V gene data show CDR1 as DFQATT and CDR2 as SNEGSKA (reference sequence). The CDR3 nucleotides are TGCAGTGCCATTAGCGGGAGCGTGTGGGATGAGCAGTTCTTC. Protein: CSAISGSVWDEQFF.

The gene calls are TRBV18 and TRBJ2-5; tentative D call: TRBD2 (5 bases). The ends were cut back, 3 bases at V and 5 bases at J, with 19 bases in the middle. Germline CDR1 KGHSH, CDR2 LQKENI. This CDR3 region has 16 residues. CDR3 nucleotides: TGTGCCAGCTCACCCGCCCAACTAGAGGAGAGGGAGACCCAGTACTTC. It is translated as CASSPAQLEERETQYF.

This rearrangement joins TRBV4-2 to TRBJ2-2; 9 positions agree with TRBD1. The V gene end was trimmed by 7 bases and the J gene end by 5 bases; junction bases not matched to a gene: 11. The CDR3 covers 16 residues. CDR1 and CDR2 (germline): LGHNA, YNFKEQ. The CDR3 region has the DNA TGTGCCAGCACCCGGGACGGGACAGGGTCAACCGGGGAGCTGTTTTTT. Amino acids: CASTRDGTGSTGELFF.

This clonotype ranks as medium-sized. At one end the junction does not follow the germline gene, possibly because of a read error. V usage is TRBV5-1 and J usage is TRBJ2-2, with D hard to call. Germline CDR1 and CDR2: SGHRS and YFSETQ. This CDR3 comprises 13 residues. This CDR3 reads CASSSGNTGELFF. The CDR3 region has the DNA TGTGCCAGCAGCTCAGGGAACACCGGGGAGCTGTTTTTT.

The chain carries TRBV29-1 and TRBJ2-5; 9 bases line up with TRBD2. The CDR3 consists of 14 residues. After removal of 7 bases from V and 5 bases from J, the junction contained 11 bases not matched to a gene. Germline CDR1 SQVTM, CDR2 ANQGSEA. The CDR3 region is CSAASAGGGETQYF. DNA of the CDR3: TGCAGCGCCGCCTCAGCGGGGGGCGGGGAGACCCAGTACTTC.

This chain joins TRBV27 and TRBJ2-1, with 8 bases identical to TRBD1. CDR3 length: 13 amino acids. CDR1 is MNHEY, CDR2 SMNVEV, per germline (reference sequence). After removal of 6 bases from V and 7 bases from J, the junction contained 5 bases not matched to a gene. CDR3 sequence reads: CASRYRGNNEQFF. For the CDR3, the DNA is TGTGCCAGCAGGTACAGGGGGAATAATGAGCAGTTCTTC.

The gene calls are TRBV6-2 or TRBV6-3 and TRBJ2-5; the D gene is possibly TRBD2 (5 bases). V gave up 0 bases and J gave up 6 bases, with 8 bases separating them. This CDR3 contains 13 residues. Germline values: CDR1 MNHEY, CDR2 SVGEGT. In DNA, the CDR3 is TGTGCCAGCAGTTACTCGAGGACTCAGACCCAGTACTTC. Translating it yields CASSYSRTQTQYF.

This clonotype came up a few times. A much more abundant neighbour one base away suggests this may be a read error. The chain employs TRBV20-1 and TRBJ1-2; weak D call: TRBD1 (6 bases). Trimming took off 4 bases at V and 7 bases at J, with 10 bases between the two ends. The CDR3 loop spans 11 amino acids. Looked up from germline, CDR1 is DFQATT and CDR2 is SNEGSKA (reference sequence). CDR3 sequence reads: CSATGVSGYTF. CDR3 in DNA: TGCAGTGCTACAGGGGTGAGTGGCTACACCTTC.

This clonotype is a singleton in its sample. This rearrangement joins TRBV14 to TRBJ2-7, with D perhaps assigned TRBD1 or TRBD2 (6 bases each). The CDR3 extends over 15 amino acids. V lost 4 bases and J lost 5, with 18 bases in between. Germline V lookup: CDR1 SGHDN, CDR2 FVKESK. CDR3 amino acids: CASSLEGGRRDEQYF. The CDR3 DNA reads TGTGCCAGCAGCCTTGAAGGGGGGAGGAGGGACGAGCAGTACTTC. Full variable domain (missing parts from reference TRBV14 and TRBJ2-7): EAGVTQFPSHSVIEKGQTVTLRCDPISGHDNLYWYRRVMGKEIKFLLHFVKESKQDESGMPNNRFLAERTGGTYSTLKVQPAELEDSGVYFCASSLEGGRRDEQYFGPGTRLTVT.

The table lists this clonotype with a few counts. V and J are TRBV20-1 and TRBJ2-1; D may be TRBD2 (6 bases). V was shortened by 0 bases and J by 14 bases, with 11 bases between the two germline ends. Germline CDR1 and CDR2: DFQATT and SNEGSKA (reference sequence). This CDR3 region has 11 residues. The CDR3 DNA sequence: TGCAGTGCTAGAGATCAAGCGGGCAAGTTCTTC. It is translated as CSARDQAGKFF.

This clonotype was seen a few times. V and J are TRBV9 and TRBJ2-3; D is perhaps TRBD1 or TRBD2 (5 bases each). V was trimmed by 0 bases and J by 6 bases, leaving 14 bases between them. The germline V gene has CDR1 SGDLS and CDR2 YYNGEE. The CDR3 runs to 15 residues. CDR3 loop: CASSVAPREGDTQYF. As DNA, the CDR3 is TGTGCCAGCAGCGTAGCCCCTCGTGAGGGGGATACGCAGTATTTT.

V gene TRBV10-3 combines with J gene TRBJ2-7; 9 bases match TRBD2. The V segment lost 5 bases and the J segment 0 bases; nucleotides outside the gene matches: 5. Germline assignment: CDR1 ENHRY and CDR2 SYGVKD. The CDR3 length is 15 residues. The CDR3 region is CAISRAGGRSYEQYF. The CDR3 DNA follows: TGTGCCATCAGTCGGGCGGGAGGGCGCTCCTACGAGCAGTACTTC.

This chain links TRBV5-6 with TRBJ2-2; D is unresolved. Trimming took off 2 bases at V and 0 bases at J, with 8 bases between the two ends. The length of the CDR3 is 15 residues. CDR1 is SGHDT and CDR2 is YYEEEE in the germline V gene. CDR3 loop: CASSFGYPNTGELFF. The CDR3 DNA follows: TGTGCCAGCAGCTTTGGCTACCCGAACACCGGGGAGCTGTTTTTT.

In its sample, this clonotype was seen a few times. The chain uses TRBV12-3 or TRBV12-4 and TRBJ2-7; D may be TRBD1 (5 bases). Deletions cut 9 bases from V and 7 bases from J, with 7 bases between. The CDR3 has 9 residues. The CDR3 sequence is CARKGEQYF. CDR3 DNA sequence: TGTGCCAGGAAGGGGGAGCAGTACTTC.

This clonotype was picked up many times. The chain joins TRBV10-3 to TRBJ2-7; TRBD2 is a possible D gene (6 bases). This CDR3 comprises 14 residues. The ends were cut back, 2 bases at V and 2 bases at J, with 10 bases in the middle. CDR1 and CDR2 (germline): ENHRY, SYGVKD. The CDR3 here is CAISEGGNAYEQYF. The CDR3 DNA is TGTGCCATCAGTGAGGGGGGGAACGCCTACGAGCAGTACTTC.

The V and J genes are TRBV7-8 and TRBJ2-5, with D possibly being TRBD1 (7 bases). Germline V gives CDR1 SGHVS, CDR2 FQNEAQ. This CDR3 comprises 15 residues. V dropped 5 bases and J dropped 1 base, with 14 bases sitting between them. CDR3 residues: CASSAGQLSQETQYF. Here the CDR3 DNA reads TGTGCCAGCAGCGCGGGACAGCTAAGCCAAGAGACCCAGTACTTC.

The chain couples TRBV6-2 or TRBV6-3 to TRBJ1-1, with D tentatively TRBD1 (5 bases). CDR1 and CDR2 from the germline V gene are MNHEY and SVGEGT. V was shortened by 7 bases and J by 7 bases, with 13 bases between the two germline ends. There are 12 residues in the CDR3. In DNA form, the CDR3 reads TGTGCCAGCACCCAACGGGGGGTTGAAGCTTTCTTT. It encodes CASTQRGVEAFF.

This clonotype showed up just a few times. This chain uses TRBV7-9 with TRBJ1-2; D remains unclear. CDR3 length: 14 amino acids. V lost 2 bases and J lost 4, with 11 bases in between. The germline CDR1 and CDR2 sequences are SEHNR and FQNEAQ (reference sequence). The CDR3 loop is CASSLYGDPYGYTF. Written as DNA, the CDR3 is TGTGCCAGCAGCTTATACGGGGATCCCTATGGCTACACCTTC.

The rearrangement uses TRBV10-3 and TRBJ2-2; D remains ambiguous. The germline V and J ends were trimmed by 4 bases and 5 bases, with 8 bases remaining between them. Looked up from germline, CDR1 is ENHRY and CDR2 is SYGVKD. This CDR3 region has 13 residues. The CDR3 DNA follows: TGTGCCATCAGTGGAAAGACAACCGGGGAGCTGTTTTTT. It yields the protein CAISGKTTGELFF.

This clonotype was observed at least ten times. This chain uses TRBV5-7 with TRBJ2-1, with TRBD2 matching over 10 bases. TRBV5-7 is assigned to the ORF class and has an uncertain function. The CDR3 runs to 17 residues. J lost 5 bases, V lost 0 bases, and 8 bases had no gene match. The CDR3 loop reads CASSLVRSGRRHNEQFF. CDR3 nucleotides: TGTGCCAGCAGCTTGGTTCGTAGCGGGAGGAGGCACAATGAGCAGTTCTTC.

The sample holds a few counts of this clonotype. This chain joins TRBV6-1 and TRBJ2-3; 12 nucleotides line up with TRBD2. V lost 5 bases and J lost 11; bases outside the gene matches: 17. The CDR3 spans 17 residues. Germline V gene data show CDR1 as MNHNS and CDR2 as SASEGT. CDR3 protein: CASSRQPSGGAEGGQYF. For the CDR3, the DNA is TGTGCCAGCAGTCGACAACCTAGCGGGGGGGCCGAGGGAGGGCAGTATTTT.

This clonotype turned up a few times. V gene TRBV10-3 combines with J gene TRBJ2-7, with 8 bases matching TRBD2. V lost 5 bases and J lost 3; bases outside the gene matches: 6. Germline values: CDR1 ENHRY, CDR2 SYGVKD. This CDR3 has 14 residues. The CDR3 is CAISQGTRGYEQYF. The CDR3 coding sequence is TGTGCCATCAGTCAGGGGACTAGAGGCTACGAGCAGTACTTC.

This clonotype occurred many times. The V gene is TRBV20-1, the J gene TRBJ2-3; perhaps D is TRBD1 or TRBD2 (6 bases each). CDR3 length: 14 residues. Trimming left V 7 bases short and J 4 bases short, with 18 bases between. Germline V lookup: CDR1 DFQATT, CDR2 SNEGSKA (reference sequence). In DNA form, the CDR3 reads TGCAGTGTTAGGGGGGCGGCGGCTGCAGATACGCAGTATTTT. Amino acid sequence: CSVRGAAAADTQYF.

The chain has TRBV3-1 and TRBJ1-2; D is unresolved. Trimming took 5 bases from V and 8 from J, leaving 12 bases between them. The CDR3 consists of 12 residues. Germline V gene lookup returns CDR1 LGHDT and CDR2 YNNKEL (reference sequence). The CDR3 sequence is CASSDRPGGYTF. CDR3 DNA: TGTGCCAGCAGCGACCGCCCCGGAGGCTACACCTTC.

This sequence joins TRBV29-1 and TRBJ2-3, with D unclear. Trimming pared 7 bases from V and 0 bases from J, leaving 11 bases between. This CDR3 region has 13 residues. Germline lookup yields CDR1 SQVTM and CDR2 ANQGSEA. CDR3 sequence: CSAKSPSTDTQYF. As DNA, the CDR3 is TGCAGCGCTAAGAGTCCTAGCACAGATACGCAGTATTTT.

The chain recombines TRBV16 with TRBJ2-1; perhaps TRBD2 as D (6 bases). The germline gives CDR1 KGHSY, CDR2 FQNENV. The CDR3 has 13 residues. Trimming pared 4 bases from V and 7 bases from J, leaving 11 bases between. The CDR3, as DNA: TGTGCCAGCAGCCCTAGGGCGGGAAATGAGCAGTTCTTC. Protein: CASSPRAGNEQFF.

The V and J genes are TRBV20-1 and TRBJ2-1; 7 nucleotides agree with TRBD2. Germline V lookup: CDR1 DFQATT, CDR2 SNEGSKA (reference sequence). The CDR3 sequence is 16 residues long. V was pared by 5 bases and J by 1 base, with 11 bases of the junction left unmatched. The CDR3, as DNA: TGCAGTGCTCCTACCAAGCGGGGACCATCCTACAATGAGCAGTTCTTC. It yields the protein CSAPTKRGPSYNEQFF.

The chain uses TRBV12-3 or TRBV12-4 and TRBJ2-1; the D gene is possibly TRBD2 (6 bases). This CDR3 is 14 amino acids long. Trimming took off 5 bases at V and 6 bases at J, with 14 bases between the two ends. CDR3 loop: CASSVHSGPNEQFF. The CDR3 DNA is TGTGCCAGCAGTGTCCATAGCGGCCCCAATGAGCAGTTCTTC.

This clonotype was seen only a few times. The chain employs TRBV6-1 and TRBJ2-5, with D tentatively TRBD1 or TRBD2 (5 bases each). V was shortened by 5 bases and J by 4 bases, with 11 bases between the two germline ends. The CDR3 contains 13 residues. CDR1 MNHNS and CDR2 SASEGT come from the germline V gene. Written as DNA, the CDR3 is TGTGCCAGCAGTCAGCCGGGGCGAGAGACCCAGTACTTC. This encodes CASSQPGRETQYF.

The table lists this clonotype with many counts. CDR3 nucleotide sequence: TGTGCCAGCATGGGGAGCGGCACGTACGAGCAGTACTTC. This gives the protein CASMGSGTYEQYF. This sequence joins TRBV12-3 or TRBV12-4 and TRBJ2-7; weak D call: TRBD2 (5 bases). V was trimmed by 7 bases and J by 4 bases, leaving 14 bases between them. The CDR3 runs 13 residues.